This TCR beta chain was sequenced during a study of human T cells and chemical hapten exposure. Time point noted: pre-sensitization, week 0. As for treatment: therapeutic diphenylcyclopropenone sensitization with weekly scalp DPC. J was trimmed by 5 bases and V by 2 bases; bases with no gene match: 8. The V gene's germline CDR1 is MNHEY and CDR2 SVGEGT. CDR3 size: 16 residues. Original processing notes: Samples held a median of around 100,000 TCRs, range about 20,000–690,600. TCRdb passed the RACE reads through MiXCR, listing each CDR3 protein once. V and J calls and clone size were set by TCRdb, not the authors. This sample has 200,000 to 300,000 distinct CDR3 sequences; 7.5% to 10% occur once, and the top ten carry roughly 2.5%.

This TCR came from a woman between 40 and 50 years old with alopecia areata. Some clones in this sample may be carry-over from other donors' samples. This specimen was whole blood, taken in connection with sensitization to the hapten diphenylcyclopropenone (DPC). The genes are TRBV6-2 or TRBV6-3 and TRBJ2-1; 8 bases align to TRBD2. The CDR3 spells CASSYQWRGRNNEQFF. The CDR3 coding sequence is TGTGCCAGCAGTTACCAGTGGCGCGGGAGGAACAATGAGCAGTTCTTC.